These T cell receptor beta chains were read from a single sample in a study of radiation and T cells in renal cell carcinoma. Generated by immunoSEQ multiplex PCR, the TCRdb table keeps only in-frame clones and is missing some. This table holds 120,000 or so clones, 88% found once. Sequencing used blood, obtained from a patient whose treatment included radiotherapy and nephrectomy. The receptors were sampled from a woman in her 70s with renal cell carcinoma. Both conserved end residues are part of each CDR3. The order of the fields is D gene, V gene, J gene, clone size, CDR3 DNA, CDR3 protein. D genes are given only for firm matches. Clone size is shown for a subset of rows, as once, few, many or a class of expanded clone.

d_gene: -; v_gene: TRBV21-1; j_gene: TRBJ2-3; abundance: -; CDR3nt: TGTGCCAGCAGCCCCGTTGGGGATACGCAGTATTTT; CDR3aa: CASSPVGDTQYF
d_gene: -; v_gene: TRBV30; j_gene: TRBJ1-3; abundance: -; CDR3nt: TGTGCCTGGAGAGGTGGGATCACCTGGAAACACCATATATTT; CDR3aa: CAWRGGITWKHHIF
d_gene: -; v_gene: TRBV19; j_gene: TRBJ2-4; abundance: -; CDR3nt: TGTGCCAGTAGTACCTCAGGAAACATTCAGTACTTC; CDR3aa: CASSTSGNIQYF
d_gene: -; v_gene: TRBV28; j_gene: TRBJ2-1; abundance: few; CDR3nt: TGTGCCAGCAGTTTAAGGAATGAGCAGTTCTTC; CDR3aa: CASSLRNEQFF
d_gene: TRBD2; v_gene: TRBV4-2; j_gene: TRBJ2-1; abundance: -; CDR3nt: TGTGCCAGCAGCCAAGTCCTAGCGGGGGGGGACAATGAGCAGTTCTTC; CDR3aa: CASSQVLAGGDNEQFF
d_gene: -; v_gene: TRBV5-4; j_gene: TRBJ2-7; abundance: -; CDR3nt: TGTGCCAGCAGCTTGATCGGGGTGGGGTACGAGCAGTACTTC; CDR3aa: CASSLIGVGYEQYF
d_gene: TRBD2; v_gene: TRBV5-4; j_gene: TRBJ2-7; abundance: -; CDR3nt: TGTGCCAGCAGCTCCTCAGGACGGGGGGCCTACGAGCAGTACTTC; CDR3aa: CASSSSGRGAYEQYF
d_gene: -; v_gene: TRBV29-1; j_gene: TRBJ2-1; abundance: -; CDR3nt: TGCAGCGTTTTCTTCCACGGACCCGGCGGGTGGTACAATGAGCAGTTCTTC; CDR3aa: CSVFFHGPGGWYNEQFF
d_gene: TRBD2; v_gene: TRBV7-3; j_gene: TRBJ2-1; abundance: -; CDR3nt: TGTGCCAGCAGCGCCGGGACTAGCGGCTACAATGAGCAGTTCTTC; CDR3aa: CASSAGTSGYNEQFF
d_gene: TRBD2; v_gene: TRBV27; j_gene: TRBJ2-3; abundance: -; CDR3nt: TGTGCCAGCAGAACGCGGGGGGGCCACACAGATACGCAGTATTTT; CDR3aa: CASRTRGGHTDTQYF
d_gene: TRBD2; v_gene: TRBV10-2; j_gene: TRBJ2-2; abundance: -; CDR3nt: TGCGCCAGCAGTGAGGTAGCGGGGGGGCGGACCGGGGAGCTGTTTTTT; CDR3aa: CASSEVAGGRTGELFF
d_gene: -; v_gene: TRBV4-2; j_gene: TRBJ2-1; abundance: -; CDR3nt: TGTGCCAGCAGCCAAGCTGGGCCGATAGACAATGAGCAGTTCTTC; CDR3aa: CASSQAGPIDNEQFF
d_gene: -; v_gene: TRBV9; j_gene: TRBJ1-2; abundance: -; CDR3nt: TGTGCCAGCAGCGTAGTCGACACCTCAAGGTATGGCTACACCTTC; CDR3aa: CASSVVDTSRYGYTF
d_gene: TRBD1; v_gene: TRBV30; j_gene: TRBJ1-2; abundance: -; CDR3nt: TGTGCCTGGAGTGGCAAGGACAGGTTCTATGGCTACACCTTC; CDR3aa: CAWSGKDRFYGYTF
d_gene: -; v_gene: TRBV4-1; j_gene: TRBJ1-1; abundance: -; CDR3nt: TGCGCCAGCAGCTTCAGCGGGGGGTTTGATCTGTCGAACACTGAAGCTTTCTTT; CDR3aa: CASSFSGGFDLSNTEAFF
d_gene: -; v_gene: TRBV30; j_gene: TRBJ2-1; abundance: -; CDR3nt: TGTGCCTGGACCGTCAGGGATGCGGGGGAGCAGTTCTTC; CDR3aa: CAWTVRDAGEQFF
d_gene: -; v_gene: TRBV19; j_gene: TRBJ2-7; abundance: -; CDR3nt: TGTGCCAGTAGTATCTCGGGGGGCATCGACGAGCAGTACTTC; CDR3aa: CASSISGGIDEQYF
d_gene: -; v_gene: TRBV6-5; j_gene: TRBJ2-7; abundance: -; CDR3nt: TGTGCCAGCAGACGGGAGCCGGGGTACGAGCAGTACTTC; CDR3aa: CASRREPGYEQYF
d_gene: TRBD2; v_gene: TRBV6-4; j_gene: TRBJ2-1; abundance: -; CDR3nt: TGTGCCAGCAGTGACTCCGCTCCAACTAGCGGGGGAGATGAGCAGTTCTTC; CDR3aa: CASSDSAPTSGGDEQFF
d_gene: TRBD1; v_gene: TRBV19; j_gene: TRBJ1-5; abundance: once; CDR3nt: TGTGCCATCGGAGGGACAGGGGTCCGGCAGCCCCAGCATTTT; CDR3aa: CAIGGTGVRQPQHF
d_gene: -; v_gene: TRBV7-2; j_gene: TRBJ1-2; abundance: few; CDR3nt: TGTGCCAGCAGCTTACAGTCAGGGTTGGACTACACCTTC; CDR3aa: CASSLQSGLDYTF
d_gene: -; v_gene: TRBV19; j_gene: TRBJ1-3; abundance: -; CDR3nt: TGTGCCAGCCGGGACACTTTCTCTGGAAACACCATATATTTT; CDR3aa: CASRDTFSGNTIYF
d_gene: -; v_gene: TRBV7-2; j_gene: TRBJ1-2; abundance: -; CDR3nt: TGTGCCAGCAGCTTAGTAGACAGTTCGGGCTACACCTTC; CDR3aa: CASSLVDSSGYTF
d_gene: TRBD2; v_gene: TRBV27; j_gene: TRBJ2-1; abundance: -; CDR3nt: TGTGCCAGCAGTCCCGGACTAGCGGATTTATCCTACAATGAGCAGTTCTTC; CDR3aa: CASSPGLADLSYNEQFF
d_gene: -; v_gene: TRBV5-1; j_gene: TRBJ1-1; abundance: -; CDR3nt: TGCGCCAGCAGCTTGGCCTGGCCCGGGGCTGAAGCTTTCTTT; CDR3aa: CASSLAWPGAEAFF
d_gene: -; v_gene: TRBV6-1; j_gene: TRBJ2-7; abundance: -; CDR3nt: TGTGCCAGCAGCCGGTACGACGAGCAGTACTTC; CDR3aa: CASSRYDEQYF
d_gene: TRBD1; v_gene: TRBV5-4; j_gene: TRBJ1-1; abundance: -; CDR3nt: TGTGCCAGCAGCTTCCGGGGACAGGGGTCGAGCCGCCTCATGAACACTGAAGCTTTCTTT; CDR3aa: CASSFRGQGSSRLMNTEAFF
d_gene: -; v_gene: TRBV4-3; j_gene: TRBJ1-3; abundance: -; CDR3nt: TGCGCCAGCAGCCAAGATGGGGGTTTTTCCTCTGGAAACACCATATATTTT; CDR3aa: CASSQDGGFSSGNTIYF
d_gene: -; v_gene: TRBV7-2; j_gene: TRBJ1-4; abundance: -; CDR3nt: TGTGCCAGCAGCTTCGGTGGCAACGAAAAACTGTTTTTT; CDR3aa: CASSFGGNEKLFF
d_gene: -; v_gene: TRBV5-1; j_gene: TRBJ2-2; abundance: -; CDR3nt: TGCGCCAGCAGCTTTCGCGGGGGCCCAACGAACACCGGGGAGCTGTTTTTT; CDR3aa: CASSFRGGPTNTGELFF
d_gene: -; v_gene: TRBV18; j_gene: TRBJ2-3; abundance: -; CDR3nt: TGTGCCAGCTCACTCTCAAGGGACGATACGCAGTATTTT; CDR3aa: CASSLSRDDTQYF